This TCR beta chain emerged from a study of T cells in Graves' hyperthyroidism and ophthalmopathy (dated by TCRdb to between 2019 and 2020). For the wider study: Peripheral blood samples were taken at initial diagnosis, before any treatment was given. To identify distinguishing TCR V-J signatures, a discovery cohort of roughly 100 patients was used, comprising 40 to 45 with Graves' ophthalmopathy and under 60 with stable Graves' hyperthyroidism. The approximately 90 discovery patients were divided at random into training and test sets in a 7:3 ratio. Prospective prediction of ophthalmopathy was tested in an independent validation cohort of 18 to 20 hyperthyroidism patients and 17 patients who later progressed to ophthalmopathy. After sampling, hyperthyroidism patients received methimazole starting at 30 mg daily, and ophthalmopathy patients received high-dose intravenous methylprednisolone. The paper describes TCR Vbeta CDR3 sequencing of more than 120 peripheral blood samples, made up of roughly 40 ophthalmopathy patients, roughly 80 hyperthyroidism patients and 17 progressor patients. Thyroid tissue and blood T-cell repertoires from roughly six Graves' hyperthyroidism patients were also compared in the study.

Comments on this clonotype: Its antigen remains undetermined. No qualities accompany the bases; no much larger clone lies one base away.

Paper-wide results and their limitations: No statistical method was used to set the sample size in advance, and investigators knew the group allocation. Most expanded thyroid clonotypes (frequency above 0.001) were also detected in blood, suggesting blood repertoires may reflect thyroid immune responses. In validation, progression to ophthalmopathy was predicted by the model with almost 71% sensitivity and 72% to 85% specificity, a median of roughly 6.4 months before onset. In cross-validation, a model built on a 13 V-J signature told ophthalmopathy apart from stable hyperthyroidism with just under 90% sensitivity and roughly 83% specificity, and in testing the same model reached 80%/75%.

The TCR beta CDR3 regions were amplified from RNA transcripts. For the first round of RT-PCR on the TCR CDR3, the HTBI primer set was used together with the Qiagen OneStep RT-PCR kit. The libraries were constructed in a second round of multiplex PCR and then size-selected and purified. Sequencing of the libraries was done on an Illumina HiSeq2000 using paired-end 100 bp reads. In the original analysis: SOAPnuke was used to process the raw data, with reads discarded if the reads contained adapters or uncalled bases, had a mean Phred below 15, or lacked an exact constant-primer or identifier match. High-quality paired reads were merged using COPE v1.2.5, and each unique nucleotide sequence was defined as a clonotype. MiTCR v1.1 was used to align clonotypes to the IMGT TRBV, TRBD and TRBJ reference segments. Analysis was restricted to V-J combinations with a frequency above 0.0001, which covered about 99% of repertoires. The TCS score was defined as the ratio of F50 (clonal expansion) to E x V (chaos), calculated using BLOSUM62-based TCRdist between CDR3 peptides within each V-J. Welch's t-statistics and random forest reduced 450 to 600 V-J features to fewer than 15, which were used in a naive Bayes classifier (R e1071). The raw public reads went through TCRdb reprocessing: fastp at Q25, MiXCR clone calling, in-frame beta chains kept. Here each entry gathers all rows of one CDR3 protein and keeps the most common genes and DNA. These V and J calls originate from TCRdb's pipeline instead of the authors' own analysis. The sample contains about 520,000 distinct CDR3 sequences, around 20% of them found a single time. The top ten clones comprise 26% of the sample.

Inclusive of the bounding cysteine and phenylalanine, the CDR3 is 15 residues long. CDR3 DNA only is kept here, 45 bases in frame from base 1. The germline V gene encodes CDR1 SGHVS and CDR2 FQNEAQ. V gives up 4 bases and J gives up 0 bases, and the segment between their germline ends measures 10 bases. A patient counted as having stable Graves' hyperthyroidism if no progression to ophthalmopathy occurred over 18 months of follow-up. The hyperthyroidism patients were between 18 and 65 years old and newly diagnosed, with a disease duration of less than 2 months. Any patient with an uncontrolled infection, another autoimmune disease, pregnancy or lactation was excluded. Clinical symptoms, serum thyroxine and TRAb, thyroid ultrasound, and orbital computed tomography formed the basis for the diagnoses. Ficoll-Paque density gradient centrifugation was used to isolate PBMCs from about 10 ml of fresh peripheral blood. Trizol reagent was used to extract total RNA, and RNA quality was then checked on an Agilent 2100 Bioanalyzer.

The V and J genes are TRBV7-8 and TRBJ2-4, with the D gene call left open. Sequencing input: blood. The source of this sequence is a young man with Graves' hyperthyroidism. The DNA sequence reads TGTGCCAGCAGCTCTGACTCGTTAGCCAAAAACATTCAGTACTTC. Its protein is CASSSDSLAKNIQYF.